These 32 T cell receptor beta chains came from one sample sequenced in a study of cytotoxic CD8 clonotypes in ibrutinib-treated CLL. The protocol was immunoSEQ multiplex PCR, while the TCRdb copy is restricted to in-frame clones and leaves out a portion. The repertoire has some 61,000 clones, about 64% of them found once; the top ten carry 4.5% to 6%. Specimen: PBMCs, collected after 12 months of ibrutinib treatment. All receptors derive from a human donor with chronic lymphocytic leukemia.

The genes are TRBV27 and TRBJ2-7, with 11 positions matching TRBD2. J lost 3 bases, V lost 0 bases, and 1 base had no gene match. Per germline, CDR1 MNHEY and CDR2 SMNVEV (reference sequence). There are 15 residues in the CDR3. CDR3 amino acids: CASSLSLAGGYEQYF. CDR3 nucleotide sequence: TGTGCCAGCAGTTTATCCCTAGCGGGGGGCTACGAGCAGTACTTC.

V and J are TRBV27 and TRBJ1-5; perhaps TRBD1 as D (5 bases). V lost 0 bases, J lost 6 bases, and 6 bases lay in between. CDR3 length: 13 amino acids. Looked up from germline, CDR1 is MNHEY and CDR2 is SMNVEV (reference sequence). CDR3 in amino acids: CASSLSGVQPQHF. CDR3 bases: TGTGCCAGCAGTTTATCAGGGGTTCAGCCCCAGCATTTT.

V gene TRBV6-1 combines with J gene TRBJ1-2; 9 positions match TRBD1. V lost 6 bases to trimming and J lost 2 bases; unmatched junction nucleotides: 4. The CDR3 covers 14 residues. CDR1 is MNHNS and CDR2 is SASEGT in the germline V gene. The CDR3 here is CASRPGQGNYGYTF. The CDR3 DNA follows: TGTGCCAGCAGACCCGGACAGGGGAACTATGGCTACACCTTC.

J is TRBJ2-6 and V is TRBV5-4; D is perhaps TRBD1 or TRBD2 (5 bases each). The CDR3 is 16 amino acids. The germline CDR1 and CDR2 sequences are SGHNT and YYREEE (reference sequence). V was trimmed by 5 bases and J by 0 bases, leaving 12 bases between them. The CDR3 DNA follows: TGTGCCAGCAGACCGAGGGGCGACTCTGGGGCCAACGTCCTGACTTTC. It specifies CASRPRGDSGANVLTF.

This rearrangement joins TRBV7-2 to TRBJ2-1, with D possibly TRBD2 on 6 matching bases. Trimming removed 1 base from V and 4 bases from J, with 14 bases in between. Germline CDR1 is SGHTA and CDR2 is FQGNSA. The CDR3 is made up of 16 amino acids. The CDR3: CASSLEASVRYNEQFF. The DNA of the CDR3 is TGTGCCAGCAGCTTAGAGGCTAGCGTCAGGTACAATGAGCAGTTCTTC.

The CDR3 sequence is CASSLRLAGGQETQYF. CDR3 in DNA: TGTGCCAGCAGTCTTCGACTAGCGGGGGGCCAAGAGACCCAGTACTTC. This chain uses TRBV27 with TRBJ2-5, with TRBD2 identical over 13 bases. Trimming cost V 5 bases and J 1 base; bases outside gene matches: 4. Germline CDR1 MNHEY, CDR2 SMNVEV (reference sequence). The CDR3 loop spans 16 amino acids.

This clone was picked up a small number of times. The gene calls are TRBV7-6 and TRBJ2-3; D unresolved. Germline V CDR1 and CDR2: SGHVS, FNYEAQ. This CDR3 has 13 amino acids. V was pared by 3 bases and J by 4 bases, with 8 bases between. The CDR3 reads CASSLARADTQYF. As DNA, the CDR3 is TGTGCCAGCAGCTTGGCACGGGCAGATACGCAGTATTTT.

This chain uses TRBV10-3 with TRBJ2-5, with 8 bases lining up with TRBD2. The CDR3 sequence is 11 residues long. J lost 3 bases, V lost 11 bases, and 2 bases had no gene match. Germline-derived CDR1 and CDR2 are ENHRY and SYGVKD. The CDR3 here is CAVLAEETQYF. The CDR3, as DNA: TGTGCCGTACTAGCGGAAGAGACCCAGTACTTC.

The rearrangement uses TRBV4-1 and TRBJ1-1, with TRBD1 identical over 7 bases. The V gene end was trimmed by 1 base and the J gene end by 3 bases; junction bases not matched to a gene: 11. This CDR3 contains 17 residues. Germline CDR1 is MGHRA and CDR2 is YSYEKL. The CDR3 DNA reads as TGCGCCAGCAGCCAAGGAGGGGGACGACAGGGCCACACTGAAGCTTTCTTT. Translation gives CASSQGGGRQGHTEAFF.

V gene TRBV18 combines with J gene TRBJ1-1, with TRBD1 matching over 7 bases. This CDR3 is 13 amino acids long. CDR1 is KGHSH and CDR2 is LQKENI in the germline V gene. Losses at the gene ends were 6 bases for V and 4 bases for J; bases not matched to a gene: 5. The CDR3 nucleotides read TGTGCCAGCTCCGACAGGGTGGTCACTGAAGCTTTCTTT. Translation gives CASSDRVVTEAFF.

The rearrangement joins TRBV7-8 to TRBJ1-2; D possibly corresponds to TRBD1 (6 bases). V was clipped by 1 base and J by 8 bases, with 14 bases between them. CDR1 and CDR2 from the germline V gene are SGHVS and FQNEAQ. CDR3 length: 14 amino acids. CDR3 sequence (DNA): TGTGCCAGCAGCTTAGTCGCCAGCCAGGGGGGCTACACCTTC. Translating it yields CASSLVASQGGYTF.

The V call is TRBV18, the J call TRBJ1-5, with unresolved D. The CDR3 runs 14 residues. Trimming pared 6 bases from V and 6 bases from J, leaving 15 bases between. Per germline, CDR1 KGHSH and CDR2 LQKENI. CDR3 sequence (DNA): TGTGCCAGCTCCCCCCAGCTCGAGTTTCAGCCCCAGCATTTT. Translation: CASSPQLEFQPQHF.

The chain joins TRBV28 to TRBJ2-7; TRBD2 is a possible D gene (6 bases). Per germline, CDR1 MDHEN and CDR2 SYDVKM. The CDR3 covers 12 residues. Trimming cost V 3 bases and J 6 bases, with 9 bases left between them. The CDR3 sequence is CASSFSTSEQYF. The CDR3 DNA reads TGTGCCAGCAGTTTCTCGACTAGCGAGCAGTACTTC.

CDR3 in amino acids: CASSIGGAGLSTDTQYF. The DNA for the CDR3 is TGTGCCAGTAGTATAGGGGGGGCAGGGCTCAGCACAGATACGCAGTATTTT. The chain is built from TRBV19 and TRBJ2-3; either TRBD1 or TRBD2 may fit D (6 bases each). Trimming took 1 base from V and 0 from J, leaving 14 bases between them. The CDR3 length is 17 residues. Germline CDR1 LNHDA, CDR2 SQIVND (reference sequence).

The sample holds one count of this clone. The rearrangement uses TRBV7-2 and TRBJ2-5; no firm D call. Trimming shortened V by 5 bases and J by 4 bases, and 17 bases separated the two germline ends. The CDR3 loop spans 15 amino acids. Per the germline V gene, CDR1 is SGHTA and CDR2 is FQGNSA. The CDR3 DNA reads as TGTGCCAGCAGCCCCCTTAATCCCTTTGGAGAGACCCAGTACTTC. Translated, it gives CASSPLNPFGETQYF.

This rearrangement joins TRBV9 to TRBJ2-2; D is unresolved. Germline V gene lookup returns CDR1 SGDLS and CDR2 YYNGEE. With 3 bases removed from V and 4 bases from J, the gap between germline ends came to 7 bases. CDR3 length: 13 amino acids. The CDR3 spells CASSAVSTGELFF. CDR3 sequence (DNA): TGTGCCAGCAGCGCAGTAAGCACCGGGGAGCTGTTTTTT.

This clone was counted between two and nine times. CDR3 region: CASSKRDRSTEAFF. DNA of the CDR3: TGCGCCAGCAGCAAACGGGACAGGAGTACTGAAGCTTTCTTT. The chain carries TRBV5-1 and TRBJ1-1; 8 bases are shared with TRBD1. Losses at the gene ends were 4 bases for V and 5 bases for J; bases not matched to a gene: 7. Germline lookup yields CDR1 SGHRS and CDR2 YFSETQ. The CDR3 runs 14 residues.

The CDR3 loop is CASYRVNTGELFF. The CDR3 bases are TGTGCCAGCTACAGGGTAAACACCGGGGAGCTGTTTTTT. The V gene is TRBV19, the J gene TRBJ2-2; D is possibly TRBD1 (6 bases). The V gene's germline CDR1 is LNHDA and CDR2 SQIVND (reference sequence). V was pared by 9 bases and J by 2 bases, with 10 bases between. The CDR3 has 13 amino acids. The complete variable domain, with remaining parts taken from reference TRBV19 and TRBJ2-2, reads DGGITQSPKYLFRKEGQNVTLSCEQNLNHDAMYWYRQDPGQGLRLIYYSQIVNDFQKGDIAEGYSVSREKKESFPLTVTSAQKNPTAFYLCASYRVNTGELFFGEGSRLTVL.

This clone was recorded once. The DNA for the CDR3 is TGCGCCAGCAGCCAATTTGGAGGGACTAGCGGTTGGAATGAGCAGTTCTTC. Its translation: CASSQFGGTSGWNEQFF. V gene TRBV4-3 combines with J gene TRBJ2-1; 11 bases line up with TRBD2. Unmatched junction bases numbered 10, after V lost 2 bases and J lost 7 bases. Germline V lookup: CDR1 LGHNA, CDR2 YSLEER. This CDR3 has 17 residues.

This clone was seen just once. This chain links TRBV6-1 with TRBJ1-1, with 7 nucleotides matching TRBD1. V lost 3 bases to trimming and J lost 7 bases; unmatched junction nucleotides: 5. The CDR3 runs 13 residues. Germline V gene sequence: CDR1 MNHNS, CDR2 SASEGT. The CDR3 reads CASSDWGQFEAFF. The CDR3 DNA follows: TGTGCCAGCAGTGATTGGGGACAGTTTGAAGCTTTCTTT.

The chain has TRBV6-6 and TRBJ1-3; D call uncertain. CDR3 length: 15 amino acids. Germline assignment: CDR1 MNHNY and CDR2 SVGAGI (reference sequence). Trimming shortened V by 3 bases and J by 2 bases, and 11 bases separated the two germline ends. This chain's CDR3 is CASSYGLEAGNTIYF. As DNA, the CDR3 is TGTGCCAGCAGTTATGGCCTCGAGGCTGGAAACACCATATATTTT.

The CDR3 loop is CASSEDYGTYEQFF. DNA of the CDR3: TGTGCCAGCAGCGAGGACTACGGTACCTATGAGCAGTTCTTC. The V gene is TRBV5-8, the J gene TRBJ2-1; tentative D call: TRBD2 (6 bases). This CDR3 comprises 14 residues. The V gene's germline CDR1 is SGHTS and CDR2 YDEGEE. Trimming took off 4 bases at V and 8 bases at J, with 16 bases between the two ends. Variable domain in full (rest from reference TRBV5-8 and TRBJ2-1): EAGVTQSPTHLIKTRGQQATLRCSPISGHTSVYWYQQALGLGLQFLLWYDEGEERNRGNFPPRFSGRQFPNYSSELNVNALELEDSALYLCASSEDYGTYEQFFGPGTRLTVL.

This clone was observed a single time. The gene calls are TRBV4-2 and TRBJ1-1; D may be TRBD1 (6 bases). Germline CDR1 is LGHNA and CDR2 is YNFKEQ. Trimming cost V 1 base and J 5 bases, with 14 bases left between them. CDR3 length: 15 amino acids. In DNA, the CDR3 is TGTGCCAGCAGCCAAGTAGGCAGGGGTGAAACTGAAGCTTTCTTT. Translating it yields CASSQVGRGETEAFF.

The CDR3 bases are TGCGCCAGCAGCCCGGAACCGGGGAATGAAAAACTGTTTTTT. This codes for CASSPEPGNEKLFF. The chain is built from TRBV5-1 and TRBJ1-4, with D hard to call. The CDR3 contains 14 residues. Trimming removed 4 bases from V and 5 bases from J, with 12 bases in between. The germline V gene has CDR1 SGHRS and CDR2 YFSETQ.

The chain carries TRBV9 and TRBJ1-1; TRBD1 might be the D (6 bases). The CDR3 is 17 residues long. Per germline, CDR1 SGDLS and CDR2 YYNGEE. Trimming pared 3 bases from V and 4 bases from J, leaving 22 bases between. The CDR3 loop reads CASSAVSDGTFFTEAFF. CDR3 nucleotide sequence: TGTGCCAGCAGCGCCGTCTCGGACGGGACATTCTTCACTGAAGCTTTCTTT.

V gene TRBV5-1 combines with J gene TRBJ2-6, with a weak D call TRBD1 (6 bases). The germline V and J ends were trimmed by 0 bases and 0 bases, with 10 bases remaining between them. The CDR3 has 17 residues. In germline, CDR1 is SGHRS, CDR2 YFSETQ. The CDR3 DNA reads TGCGCCAGCAGCTTGGGGACAGTAAGCTCTGGGGCCAACGTCCTGACTTTC. As protein: CASSLGTVSSGANVLTF. Variable domain in full (rest from reference TRBV5-1 and TRBJ2-6): KAGVTQTPRYLIKTRGQQVTLSCSPISGHRSVSWYQQTPGQGLQFLFEYFSETQRNKGNFPGRFSGRQFSNSRSEMNVSTLELGDSALYLCASSLGTVSSGANVLTFGAGSRLTVL.

This clone was detected a few times. The chain uses TRBV6-6 and TRBJ1-6, with D unclear. Germline CDR1 is MNHNY and CDR2 is SVGAGI (reference sequence). The CDR3 extends over 15 amino acids. V lost 0 bases, J lost 7 bases, and 10 bases lay in between. The CDR3 spells CASSYSGSTNSPLHF. The CDR3, as DNA: TGTGCCAGCAGTTACTCCGGGTCGACGAATTCACCCCTCCACTTT.

CDR3: CASSSSRRVNEAFF. Written as DNA, the CDR3 is TGTGCCAGCAGCTCCTCAAGACGGGTGAATGAAGCTTTCTTT. The J gene is TRBJ1-1, the V gene TRBV7-9, with D uncertain. V lost 4 bases and J 7 bases, leaving 16 bases between the germline ends. The germline gives CDR1 SEHNR, CDR2 FQNEAQ (reference sequence). The CDR3 is 14 amino acids.

This sequence joins TRBV12-5 and TRBJ2-7; 13 bases are shared with TRBD2. V lost 3 bases and J lost 0; bases outside the gene matches: 8. The CDR3 is made up of 18 amino acids. Per germline, CDR1 LGHNT and CDR2 FRNRAP. CDR3 in DNA: TGTGCTAGTGGTTTAGATATGACTAGCGGGGGGCCCTCCTACGAGCAGTACTTC. The encoded protein is CASGLDMTSGGPSYEQYF.

The rearrangement uses TRBV12-5 and TRBJ1-5; 10 bases are a match to TRBD1. The ends lost 10 bases at V and 8 bases at J; junction bases unmatched: 20. Germline-derived CDR1 and CDR2 are LGHNT and FRNRAP. This CDR3 has 17 residues. The CDR3 is CANVTRDRGRVGEPQHF. CDR3 nucleotides: TGTGCTAATGTAACTCGGGACAGGGGAAGGGTGGGGGAGCCCCAGCATTTT.

V is TRBV15 and J is TRBJ1-1; possibly TRBD1 for D (6 bases). Trimming left V 0 bases short and J 8 bases short, with 7 bases between. CDR1 and CDR2 (germline): LNHNV, YYDKDF (reference sequence). The CDR3 sequence is 12 residues long. The CDR3 region is CATSRDRGEAFF. CDR3 nucleotide sequence: TGTGCCACCAGCAGAGACAGGGGCGAAGCTTTCTTT.

DNA of the CDR3: TGTGCCAGCAGTGAGGCTACTCCAACCGGGACAGGGATTGGAAACACCATATATTTT. This sequence encodes CASSEATPTGTGIGNTIYF. The chain links TRBV6-1 to TRBJ1-3; 9 positions match TRBD1. The CDR3 is 19 residues long. Germline CDR1 is MNHNS and CDR2 is SASEGT. The J segment lost 3 bases and the V segment lost 3 bases, leaving 15 bases of the junction unmatched.